The rows below give T cell receptor beta chains drawn from one sample of a study of blood T cell repertoires in COVID-19. Generated by immunoSEQ multiplex PCR, the TCRdb table keeps only in-frame clones and is missing some. The data show 300,000 to 350,000 clones, approximately 83% seen once. The sample consisted of PBMCs or T cells enriched from blood (not recorded which). The origin of the receptors is a man younger than 40 who had recovered from COVID-19. Each CDR3 is given without its conserved first and last residue. Fields, in order: V gene, J gene, CDR3 protein.

v_gene: TRBV6-4; j_gene: TRBJ2-6; CDR3aa: ASSDTSSGANVLT
v_gene: TRBV3-1/TRBV3-2; j_gene: TRBJ2-7; CDR3aa: ASSGAVGEQY
v_gene: TRBV7-2; j_gene: TRBJ2-2; CDR3aa: ASSPHRDTGELF
v_gene: TRBV7-9; j_gene: TRBJ2-5; CDR3aa: ASSFISETQY
v_gene: TRBV2; j_gene: TRBJ2-5; CDR3aa: ASRAGTTQY
v_gene: TRBV2; j_gene: TRBJ2-1; CDR3aa: ASSDWGGQF
v_gene: TRBV9; j_gene: TRBJ2-7; CDR3aa: ASSGTSGPYEQY
v_gene: TRBV7-3; j_gene: TRBJ1-1; CDR3aa: ASSSQGNTEAF
v_gene: TRBV30; j_gene: TRBJ1-1; CDR3aa: AWKRQGFSEAF
v_gene: TRBV11-3; j_gene: TRBJ2-1; CDR3aa: ASSLGWTSGGVSNEQF
v_gene: TRBV7-9; j_gene: TRBJ2-1; CDR3aa: ASSLDTNVYNEQF
v_gene: TRBV7-3; j_gene: TRBJ1-5; CDR3aa: ASSRGTRQPQH
v_gene: TRBV5-6; j_gene: TRBJ2-7; CDR3aa: ASSRTGSSYEQY
v_gene: TRBV14; j_gene: TRBJ1-2; CDR3aa: PAGATKRGYT
v_gene: TRBV30; j_gene: TRBJ1-3; CDR3aa: AWSVRGTAGNTIY
v_gene: TRBV18; j_gene: TRBJ1-2; CDR3aa: ASSPGQGYGYT
v_gene: TRBV2; j_gene: TRBJ1-3; CDR3aa: ASRAQGYSGNTIY
v_gene: TRBV11-2; j_gene: TRBJ2-1; CDR3aa: ASSLEPGLASEQF
v_gene: TRBV4-1; j_gene: TRBJ1-3; CDR3aa: ASSPANNPRQGTPGNTIY
v_gene: TRBV29-1; j_gene: TRBJ2-5; CDR3aa: SVALGTSGGAGETQY
v_gene: TRBV7-3; j_gene: TRBJ2-3; CDR3aa: ASSSPLGSGGADTQY
v_gene: TRBV29-1; j_gene: TRBJ2-1; CDR3aa: SASGGVTYNEQF
v_gene: TRBV11-2; j_gene: TRBJ1-5; CDR3aa: ASSLATNQPQH
v_gene: TRBV2; j_gene: TRBJ2-2; CDR3aa: ASTQGGTGELF
v_gene: TRBV3-1/TRBV3-2; j_gene: TRBJ1-6; CDR3aa: ASSDRGFSPLH
v_gene: TRBV7-9; j_gene: TRBJ1-1; CDR3aa: ASHFGGTDLPLEF
v_gene: TRBV5-1; j_gene: TRBJ2-3; CDR3aa: ASSPGGATDTQY
v_gene: TRBV9; j_gene: TRBJ2-7; CDR3aa: ASSGRQGLYEQY
v_gene: TRBV3-1/TRBV3-2; j_gene: TRBJ1-2; CDR3aa: ASSQATNYGYT
v_gene: TRBV5-1; j_gene: TRBJ2-2; CDR3aa: ASSLRLAGPGELF
v_gene: TRBV12-3/TRBV12-4; j_gene: TRBJ2-7; CDR3aa: ASSYSSYEQY
v_gene: TRBV3-1/TRBV3-2; j_gene: TRBJ2-7; CDR3aa: ASWAGGIYEQY
v_gene: TRBV4-3; j_gene: TRBJ2-7; CDR3aa: ASSQDWAGSYEQY
v_gene: TRBV5-6; j_gene: TRBJ2-3; CDR3aa: ASSLRGGPDTQY
v_gene: TRBV25-1; j_gene: TRBJ1-2; CDR3aa: ASSEYLGRGTDYGYT
v_gene: TRBV5-6; j_gene: TRBJ2-1; CDR3aa: ASSLAGGGLYNEQF
v_gene: TRBV2; j_gene: TRBJ2-7; CDR3aa: ASNKGQGNYEQY
v_gene: TRBV9; j_gene: TRBJ2-2; CDR3aa: ASSVPSSGGNTGELF
v_gene: TRBV19; j_gene: TRBJ1-2; CDR3aa: ASSTGSGGEGYGYT